These 18 T cell receptor beta chains share one sample of origin, sequenced in a study of early T cells in non-severe SARS-CoV-2 infection. TCRdb called the 5' RACE reads again in MiXCR, with one record for every CDR3 protein. The table records about 86,000 distinct CDR3 sequences, approximately 15% of them present only once. Sequenced material: whole blood. The receptors derive from an adult who was a healthcare worker with PCR-confirmed SARS-CoV-2 infection or an uninfected control (not recorded which).

This clonotype was observed many times. This chain connects TRBV24-1 to TRBJ2-1; 9 bases match TRBD2. This CDR3 spans 16 amino acids. Looked up from germline, CDR1 is KGHDR and CDR2 is SFDVKD. Trimming at V came to 3 bases and at J to 3 bases, leaving 5 bases not matched to a gene. The chain's CDR3 is CATSDGGRALYNEQFF. The CDR3 DNA reads TGTGCCACCAGTGATGGCGGGAGGGCCCTCTACAATGAGCAGTTCTTC.

This clonotype was recorded a few times. The chain joins TRBV7-9 to TRBJ1-5; 7 nucleotides match TRBD1. The length of the CDR3 is 13 residues. V shed 6 bases and J 4 bases; nucleotides not matched to a gene: 3. The germline V gene has CDR1 SEHNR and CDR2 FQNEAQ (reference sequence). The CDR3 protein is CASRGQLNQPQHF. CDR3 sequence (DNA): TGTGCCAGCAGGGGACAGTTGAATCAGCCCCAGCATTTT.

This clonotype occurred many times. CDR3 DNA sequence: TGTGCCAGCAGTGACCGACTAGCGGGAGGGATGTCCTACGAGCAGTACTTC. Its translation: CASSDRLAGGMSYEQYF. The J gene is TRBJ2-7, the V gene TRBV28; 14 bases are shared with TRBD2. From germline, CDR1 is MDHEN and CDR2 SYDVKM. The CDR3 spans 17 residues. V was clipped by 5 bases and J by 1 base; unmatched bases: 7.

This clonotype was found many times. This chain connects TRBV12-3 or TRBV12-4 to TRBJ2-7, with 9 bases aligning to TRBD1. The CDR3 extends over 15 amino acids. V dropped 0 bases and J dropped 2; count of bases not matched to a gene: 2. The CDR3 sequence: CASSLAWTGAYEQYF. In nucleotides, the CDR3 is TGTGCCAGCAGTTTAGCCTGGACAGGGGCCTACGAGCAGTACTTC.

Only a few counts were recorded for this clonotype. The chain couples TRBV7-6 to TRBJ2-3, with TRBD2 identical over 7 bases. This CDR3 is built from 17 residues. From germline, CDR1 is SGHVS and CDR2 FNYEAQ. With V trimmed by 0 bases and J by 5 bases, 11 bases remained unmatched. The CDR3 loop reads CASSLAAAGAIRDTQYF. The CDR3 DNA sequence: TGTGCCAGCAGCTTAGCTGCTGCGGGAGCGATCCGAGATACGCAGTATTTT. The full variable domain, in which reference TRBV7-6 and TRBJ2-3 provide the parts outside the CDR3, is GAGVSQSPRYKVTKRGQDVALRCDPISGHVSLYWYRQALGQGPEFLTYFNYEAQQDKSGLPNDRFSAERPEGSISTLTIQRTEQRDSAMYRCASSLAAAGAIRDTQYFGPGTRLTVL.

In its sample, this clonotype was seen a few times. This chain joins TRBV3-1 and TRBJ2-1; 11 positions match TRBD2. The V and J ends lost 4 bases and 7 bases, in that order; junction bases with no gene match: 6. CDR1 is LGHDT, CDR2 YNNKEL, per germline (reference sequence). This CDR3 region has 15 residues. The CDR3 spells CASSPRTSGRNEQFF. The CDR3 nucleotides read TGTGCCAGCAGCCCCCGGACTAGCGGGCGGAATGAGCAGTTCTTC.

This clonotype was counted ten times or more. V gene TRBV9 combines with J gene TRBJ2-2, with TRBD2 matching 7 bases. V was pared by 0 bases and J by 3 bases, with 14 bases of the junction left unmatched. Germline V gene sequence: CDR1 SGDLS, CDR2 YYNGEE. The CDR3 covers 19 residues. CDR3 coding DNA: TGTGCCAGCAGCGTAGCTCCTAGCGGTCAAGGAGGGTACACCGGGGAGCTGTTTTTT. Translation: CASSVAPSGQGGYTGELFF.

The chain links TRBV29-1 to TRBJ1-1; D is undetermined. Germline lookup yields CDR1 SQVTM and CDR2 ANQGSEA. The CDR3 contains 14 residues. With 4 bases removed from V and 5 bases from J, the gap between germline ends came to 17 bases. CDR3 in amino acids: CSVADPLKGTEAFF. CDR3 DNA: TGCAGCGTTGCTGACCCCCTCAAGGGTACTGAAGCTTTCTTT.

This clonotype occurred a few times. This chain links TRBV28 with TRBJ2-7; no reliable D call. The CDR3 contains 11 residues. V was pared by 7 bases and J by 5 bases, with 9 bases between. CDR1 is MDHEN, CDR2 SYDVKM, per germline. CDR3 in DNA: TGTGCCAGCAACACCTACCACGAGCAGTACTTC. The encoded protein is CASNTYHEQYF.

The chain links TRBV27 to TRBJ2-5; the match to TRBD2 covers 9 bases. V gave up 6 bases and J gave up 4 bases; unmatched junction bases: 6. Germline CDR1 and CDR2: MNHEY and SMNVEV (reference sequence). This CDR3 spans 14 amino acids. The CDR3 DNA is TGTGCCAGCAGCCTAGCGGGGCTCCGAGAGACCCAGTACTTC. Its translation: CASSLAGLRETQYF.

The chain is built from TRBV7-8 and TRBJ2-1; TRBD2 matches at 7 bases. Germline CDR1 and CDR2: SGHVS and FQNEAQ. J gave up 10 bases and V 5 bases, and 17 bases lay outside the gene matches. This CDR3 comprises 16 residues. The CDR3 nucleotides read TGTGCCAGCAGCCACCGCGGGTTCCTAGCGGTTCCGGAGCAGTTCTTC. Translating it yields CASSHRGFLAVPEQFF.

This chain joins TRBV30 and TRBJ2-1; TRBD2 agrees at 8 bases. The germline V gene has CDR1 GTSNPN and CDR2 SVGIG (reference sequence). The V segment lost 0 bases and the J segment 5 bases; nucleotides outside the gene matches: 6. CDR3 length equals 15 residues. The CDR3 sequence is CAWSVRISGNNEQFF. The CDR3 DNA reads as TGTGCCTGGAGTGTACGAATTAGCGGGAACAATGAGCAGTTCTTC.

The V gene is TRBV20-1, the J gene TRBJ1-1; no firm D call. V was shortened by 6 bases and J by 1 base, with 0 bases between the two germline ends. CDR3 length equals 9 residues. Germline CDR1 is DFQATT and CDR2 is SNEGSKA (reference sequence). The CDR3 region has the DNA TGCAGTGCGAACACTGAAGCTTTCTTT. It codes for CSANTEAFF.

This clonotype was observed many times. This chain joins TRBV12-3 or TRBV12-4 and TRBJ1-5; D gene ambiguous. The V and J ends lost 6 bases and 9 bases respectively, with 15 bases between them. The CDR3 has 13 residues. The CDR3 loop is CASSPFAVGPQHF. CDR3 nucleotides: TGTGCCAGCAGCCCCTTTGCGGTCGGGCCCCAGCATTTT.

This sequence joins TRBV7-9 and TRBJ1-1; D unclear. The CDR3 runs 13 residues. Germline CDR1 is SEHNR and CDR2 is FQNEAQ (reference sequence). Between the trimmed V and J ends, which lost 0 bases and 3 bases, there was a span of 5 bases. The chain's CDR3 is CASSLAPDTEAFF. CDR3 bases: TGTGCCAGCAGCTTAGCGCCGGACACTGAAGCTTTCTTT.

This clonotype was seen ten or more times. The rearrangement joins TRBV3-1 to TRBJ1-6, with D perhaps matching TRBD1 (6 bases). Germline V lookup: CDR1 LGHDT, CDR2 YNNKEL (reference sequence). Trimming took off 5 bases at V and 14 bases at J, with 16 bases between the two ends. CDR3 length: 13 amino acids. The CDR3 nucleotides read TGTGCCAGCAGCACACTGGGGGCGTCGACCCTCCACTTT. This gives the protein CASSTLGASTLHF. The full variable domain, completed using reference TRBV3-1 and TRBJ1-6, is DTAVSQTPKYLVTQMGNDKSIKCEQNLGHDTMYWYKQDSKKFLKIMFSYNNKELIINETVPNRFSPKSPDKAHLNLHINSLELGDSAVYFCASSTLGASTLHFGNGTRLTVT.

The chain combines TRBV5-5 with TRBJ2-3; TRBD2 might be the D (6 bases). The CDR3 covers 13 residues. CDR1 and CDR2 from the germline V gene are SGHKS and YYEKEE (reference sequence). V was pared by 4 bases and J by 2 bases, with 8 bases between. The CDR3, as DNA: TGTGCCAGCAGCCGGGACTTCACAGATACGCAGTATTTT. This translates into CASSRDFTDTQYF.

This clonotype was detected many times. J is TRBJ2-5 and V is TRBV13; 7 nucleotides match TRBD2. Germline CDR1 is PRHDT and CDR2 is FYEKMQ (reference sequence). CDR3 length: 16 residues. Trimming removed 1 base from V and 3 bases from J; junction bases left unmatched: 8. In DNA, the CDR3 is TGTGCCAGCAGCTTAGTCGGTCTAGCGGATAAAGAGACCCAGTACTTC. It is translated as CASSLVGLADKETQYF.